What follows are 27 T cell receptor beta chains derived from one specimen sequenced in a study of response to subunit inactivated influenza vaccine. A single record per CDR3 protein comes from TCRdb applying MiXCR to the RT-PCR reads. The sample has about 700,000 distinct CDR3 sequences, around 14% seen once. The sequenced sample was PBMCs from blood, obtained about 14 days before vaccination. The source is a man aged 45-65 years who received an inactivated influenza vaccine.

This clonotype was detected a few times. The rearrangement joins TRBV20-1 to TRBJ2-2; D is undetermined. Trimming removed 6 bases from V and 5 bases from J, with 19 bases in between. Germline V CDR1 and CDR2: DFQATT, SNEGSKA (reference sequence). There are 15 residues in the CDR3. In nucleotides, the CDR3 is TGCAGTGCCCGATTACTATCTCCTTTTACCGGGGAGCTGTTTTTT. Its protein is CSARLLSPFTGELFF.

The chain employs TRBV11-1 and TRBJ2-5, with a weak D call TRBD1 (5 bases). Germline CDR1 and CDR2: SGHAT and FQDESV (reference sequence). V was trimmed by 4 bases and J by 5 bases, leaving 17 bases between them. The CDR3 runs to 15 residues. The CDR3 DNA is TGTGCCAGCAGCTCGACAGTTTCCTTGGGGGAGACCCAGTACTTC. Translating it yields CASSSTVSLGETQYF.

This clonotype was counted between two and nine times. CDR3 nucleotides: TGTGCCAGCAGTGAAGGGCCCCGAGGGGAAAAACTGTTTTTT. This translates into CASSEGPRGEKLFF. This rearrangement joins TRBV6-1 to TRBJ1-4; D unclear. Germline CDR1 is MNHNS and CDR2 is SASEGT. V lost 1 base and J lost 8, with 11 bases in between. This CDR3 spans 14 amino acids.

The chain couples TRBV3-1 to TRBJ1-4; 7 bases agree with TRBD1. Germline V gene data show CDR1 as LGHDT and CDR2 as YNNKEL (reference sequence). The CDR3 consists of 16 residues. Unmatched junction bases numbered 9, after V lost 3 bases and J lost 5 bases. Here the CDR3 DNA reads TGTGCCAGCAGCCAGCCTTTGACAGGGAAAAATGAAAAACTGTTTTTT. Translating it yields CASSQPLTGKNEKLFF.

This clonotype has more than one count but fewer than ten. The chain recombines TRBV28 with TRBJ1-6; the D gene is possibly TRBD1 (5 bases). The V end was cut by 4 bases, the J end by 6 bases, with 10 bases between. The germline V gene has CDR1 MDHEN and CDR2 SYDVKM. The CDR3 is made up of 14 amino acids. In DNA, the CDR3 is TGTGCCAGCAGTTCCCCCGGGACTAATTCACCCCTCCACTTT. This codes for CASSSPGTNSPLHF.

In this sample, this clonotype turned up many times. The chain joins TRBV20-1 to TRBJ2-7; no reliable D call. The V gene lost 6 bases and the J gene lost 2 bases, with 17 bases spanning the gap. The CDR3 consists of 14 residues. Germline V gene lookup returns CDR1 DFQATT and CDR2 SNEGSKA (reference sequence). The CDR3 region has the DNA TGCAGTGCCACGAAAGGCTTCGAGCCCTACGAGCAGTACTTC. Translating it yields CSATKGFEPYEQYF.

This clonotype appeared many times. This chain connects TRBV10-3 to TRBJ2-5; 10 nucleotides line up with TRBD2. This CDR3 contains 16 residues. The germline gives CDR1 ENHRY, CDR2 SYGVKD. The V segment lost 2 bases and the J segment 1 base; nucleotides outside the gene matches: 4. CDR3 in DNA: TGTGCCATCAGTGAGACTAGCGGGATCCTCCAAGAGACCCAGTACTTC. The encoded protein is CAISETSGILQETQYF.

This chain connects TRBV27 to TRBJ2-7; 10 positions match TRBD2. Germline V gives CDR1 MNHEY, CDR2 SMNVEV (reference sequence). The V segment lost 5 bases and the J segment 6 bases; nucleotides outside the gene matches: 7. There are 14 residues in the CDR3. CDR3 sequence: CASSILAGLGEQYF. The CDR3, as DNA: TGTGCCAGCAGTATACTAGCGGGGCTCGGCGAGCAGTACTTC.

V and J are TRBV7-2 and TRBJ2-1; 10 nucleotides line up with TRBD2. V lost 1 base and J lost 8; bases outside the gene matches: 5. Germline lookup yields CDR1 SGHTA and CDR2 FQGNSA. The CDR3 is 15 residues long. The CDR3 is CASSLGAGGSDEQFF. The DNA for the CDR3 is TGTGCCAGCAGCTTAGGAGCGGGAGGGTCGGATGAGCAGTTCTTC.

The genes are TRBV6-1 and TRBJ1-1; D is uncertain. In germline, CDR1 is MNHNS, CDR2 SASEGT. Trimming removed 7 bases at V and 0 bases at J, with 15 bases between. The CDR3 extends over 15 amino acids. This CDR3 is CASMRKYTMNTEAFF. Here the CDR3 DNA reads TGTGCCAGCATGAGGAAATATACCATGAACACTGAAGCTTTCTTT.

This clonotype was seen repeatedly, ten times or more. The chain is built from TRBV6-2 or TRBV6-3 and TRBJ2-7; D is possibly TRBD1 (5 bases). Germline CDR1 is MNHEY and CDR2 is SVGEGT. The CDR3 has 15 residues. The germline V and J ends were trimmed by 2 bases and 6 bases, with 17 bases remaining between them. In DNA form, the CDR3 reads TGTGCCAGCAGTTACACCCTGGGATGGGGCTCCGAGCAGTACTTC. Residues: CASSYTLGWGSEQYF.

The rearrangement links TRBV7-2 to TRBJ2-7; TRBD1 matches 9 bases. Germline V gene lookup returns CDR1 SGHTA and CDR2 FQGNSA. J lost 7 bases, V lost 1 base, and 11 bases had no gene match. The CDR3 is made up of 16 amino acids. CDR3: CASSLGGQGPSGEQYF. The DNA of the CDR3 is TGTGCCAGCAGCTTAGGGGGACAGGGTCCCAGCGGAGAGCAGTACTTC.

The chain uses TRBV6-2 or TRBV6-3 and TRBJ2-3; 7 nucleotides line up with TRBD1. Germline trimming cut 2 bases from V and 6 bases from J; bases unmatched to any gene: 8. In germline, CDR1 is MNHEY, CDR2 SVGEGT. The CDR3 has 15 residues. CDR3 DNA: TGTGCCAGCAGTTACGGGACAGACCTACTGGATACGCAGTATTTT. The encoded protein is CASSYGTDLLDTQYF.

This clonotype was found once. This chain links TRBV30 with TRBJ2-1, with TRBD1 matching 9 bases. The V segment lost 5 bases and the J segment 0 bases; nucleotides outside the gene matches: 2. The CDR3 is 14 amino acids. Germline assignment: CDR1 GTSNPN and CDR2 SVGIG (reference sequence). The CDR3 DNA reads TGTGCCTGGCACAGGGGGCTCTCCTACAATGAGCAGTTCTTC. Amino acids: CAWHRGLSYNEQFF.

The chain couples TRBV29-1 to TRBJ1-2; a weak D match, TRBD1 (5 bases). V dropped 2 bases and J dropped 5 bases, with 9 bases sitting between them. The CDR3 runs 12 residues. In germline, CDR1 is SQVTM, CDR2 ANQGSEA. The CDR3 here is CSVERGIYGYTF. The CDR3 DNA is TGCAGCGTTGAAAGGGGTATTTATGGCTACACCTTC.

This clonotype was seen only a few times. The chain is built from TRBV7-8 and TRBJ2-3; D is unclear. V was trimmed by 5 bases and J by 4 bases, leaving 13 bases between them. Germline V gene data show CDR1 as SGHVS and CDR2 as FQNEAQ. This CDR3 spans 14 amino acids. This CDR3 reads CASSQLGRADTQYF. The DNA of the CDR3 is TGTGCCAGCAGCCAACTTGGTAGGGCAGATACGCAGTATTTT.

The CDR3 loop is CASSVGGRNTGELFF. The CDR3 coding sequence is TGTGCCAGCAGCGTAGGGGGCAGGAACACCGGGGAGCTGTTTTTT. The chain joins TRBV9 to TRBJ2-2, with TRBD1 as a possible D gene (5 bases). V lost 0 bases and J 1 base, leaving 7 bases between the germline ends. Germline lookup yields CDR1 SGDLS and CDR2 YYNGEE. The CDR3 spans 15 residues. The complete variable domain, with remaining parts taken from reference TRBV9 and TRBJ2-2, reads DSGVTQTPKHLITATGQRVTLRCSPRSGDLSVYWYQQSLDQGLQFLIQYYNGEERAKGNILERFSAQQFPDLHSELNLSSLELGDSALYFCASSVGGRNTGELFFGEGSRLTVL.

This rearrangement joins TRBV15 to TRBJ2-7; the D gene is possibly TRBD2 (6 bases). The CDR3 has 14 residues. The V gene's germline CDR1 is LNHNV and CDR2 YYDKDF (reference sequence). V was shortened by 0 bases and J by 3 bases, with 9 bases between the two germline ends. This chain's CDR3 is CATSRDPGGYEQYF. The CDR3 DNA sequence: TGTGCCACCAGCAGAGATCCCGGGGGCTACGAGCAGTACTTC.

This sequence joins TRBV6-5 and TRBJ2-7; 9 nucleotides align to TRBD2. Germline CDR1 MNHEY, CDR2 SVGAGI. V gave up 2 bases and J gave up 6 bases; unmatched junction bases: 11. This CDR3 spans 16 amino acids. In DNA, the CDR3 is TGTGCCAGCAGTTACGGCCTAGCGGGGCCCCGGGGCGAGCAGTACTTC. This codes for CASSYGLAGPRGEQYF.

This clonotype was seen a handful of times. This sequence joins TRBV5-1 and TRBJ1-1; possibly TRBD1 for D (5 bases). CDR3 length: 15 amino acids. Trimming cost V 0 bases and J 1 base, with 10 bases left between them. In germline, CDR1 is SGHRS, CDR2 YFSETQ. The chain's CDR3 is CASSLVKRGNTEAFF. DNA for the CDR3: TGCGCCAGCAGCTTGGTAAAAAGGGGGAACACTGAAGCTTTCTTT.

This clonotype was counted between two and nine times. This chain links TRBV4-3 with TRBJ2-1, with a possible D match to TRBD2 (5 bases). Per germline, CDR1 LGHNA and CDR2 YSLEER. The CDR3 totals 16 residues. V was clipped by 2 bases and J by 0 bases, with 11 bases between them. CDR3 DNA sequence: TGCGCCAGCAGCCAATATTTAGGGAGCTCCTACAATGAGCAGTTCTTC. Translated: CASSQYLGSSYNEQFF.

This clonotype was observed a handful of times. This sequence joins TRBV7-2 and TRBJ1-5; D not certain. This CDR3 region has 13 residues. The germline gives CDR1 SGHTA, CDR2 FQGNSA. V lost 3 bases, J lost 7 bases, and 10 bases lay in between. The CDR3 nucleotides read TGTGCCAGCAGCTTGTCACTAGACCAGCCCCAGCATTTT. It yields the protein CASSLSLDQPQHF.

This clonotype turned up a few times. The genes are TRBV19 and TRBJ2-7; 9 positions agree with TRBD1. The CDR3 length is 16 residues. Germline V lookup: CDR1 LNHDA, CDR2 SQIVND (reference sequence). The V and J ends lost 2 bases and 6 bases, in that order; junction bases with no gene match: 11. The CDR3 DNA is TGTGCCAGTAGTATACGACTTGGGACAGGGTCGGCCGAGCAGTACTTC. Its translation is CASSIRLGTGSAEQYF. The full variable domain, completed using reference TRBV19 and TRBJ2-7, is DGGITQSPKYLFRKEGQNVTLSCEQNLNHDAMYWYRQDPGQGLRLIYYSQIVNDFQKGDIAEGYSVSREKKESFPLTVTSAQKNPTAFYLCASSIRLGTGSAEQYFGPGTRLTVT.

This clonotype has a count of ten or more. CDR3 nucleotide sequence: TGCAGCGGCCTGACAGGGACGAACACTGAAGCTTTCTTT. Its protein is CSGLTGTNTEAFF. The chain uses TRBV29-1 and TRBJ1-1, with 7 nucleotides matching TRBD1. Germline CDR1 reads SQVTM; CDR2 reads ANQGSEA. The ends lost 7 bases at V and 1 base at J; junction bases unmatched: 6. The CDR3 extends over 13 amino acids.

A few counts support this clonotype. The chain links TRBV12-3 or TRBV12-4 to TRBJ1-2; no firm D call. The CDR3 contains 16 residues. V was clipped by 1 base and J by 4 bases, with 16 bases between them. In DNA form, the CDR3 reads TGTGCCAGCAGTTTAGGTCGCAGAGAAATCCTCTATGGCTACACCTTC. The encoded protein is CASSLGRREILYGYTF.

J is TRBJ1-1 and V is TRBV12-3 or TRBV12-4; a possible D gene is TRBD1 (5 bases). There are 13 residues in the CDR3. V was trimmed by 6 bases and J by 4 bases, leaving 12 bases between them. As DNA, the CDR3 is TGTGCCAGCAGCCACCCCGGGACCACTGAAGCTTTCTTT. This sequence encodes CASSHPGTTEAFF.

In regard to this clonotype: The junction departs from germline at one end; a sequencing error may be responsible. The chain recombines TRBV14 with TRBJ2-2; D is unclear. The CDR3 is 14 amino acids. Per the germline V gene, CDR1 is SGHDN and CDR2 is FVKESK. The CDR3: CASSKDTGRGELFF. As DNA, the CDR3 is TGTGCCAGCAGCAAAGACACCGGACGCGGGGAGCTGTTTTTT. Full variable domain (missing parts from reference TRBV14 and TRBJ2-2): EAGVTQFPSHSVIEKGQTVTLRCDPISGHDNLYWYRRVMGKEIKFLLHFVKESKQDESGMPNNRFLAERTGGTYSTLKVQPAELEDSGVYFCASSKDTGRGELFFGEGSRLTVL.